The clone carrying this T cell receptor beta chain was counted at least ten times. Using a J-beta primer mix together with a sample-barcoded 5' primer, a second PCR was run for roughly 7 to 12 cycles. TCRdb re-analysed the 5' RACE reads in MiXCR, keeping a single row per CDR3 protein. In the table there are about 930,000 distinct CDR3 sequences, almost 30% of which are singletons. The sample comes from a study of blood T cells in healthy people across ages. The CDR3 extends over 15 amino acids. Unmatched junction bases numbered 8, after V lost 1 base and J lost 7 bases. Germline lookup yields CDR1 SGHTA and CDR2 FQGNSA. Those donating, healthy Caucasian individuals from Russia, were aged roughly 6 to 100. These records were also assigned to another study, of T cells of mothers and their children. Turning to that study: Material was donated by three healthy Caucasian mothers and their six children. Related and unrelated pairs show similar thymic shaping of TCR recombination output.

The sample consisted of blood. The sequence was collected from a middle-aged woman in good health. The chain couples TRBV7-2 to TRBJ2-7; TRBD2 agrees at 9 bases. The CDR3 coding sequence is TGTGCCAGCAGCTTAGTAGCGGGGGACCGCGGGGAGCAGTACTTC. This translates into CASSLVAGDRGEQYF. The whole variable domain, filled in from reference TRBV7-2 and TRBJ2-7, reads GAGVSQSPSNKVTEKGKDVELRCDPISGHTALYWYRQSLGQGLEFLIYFQGNSAPDKSGLPSDRFSAERTGGSVSTLTIQRTQQEDSAVYLCASSLVAGDRGEQYFGPGTRLTVT.